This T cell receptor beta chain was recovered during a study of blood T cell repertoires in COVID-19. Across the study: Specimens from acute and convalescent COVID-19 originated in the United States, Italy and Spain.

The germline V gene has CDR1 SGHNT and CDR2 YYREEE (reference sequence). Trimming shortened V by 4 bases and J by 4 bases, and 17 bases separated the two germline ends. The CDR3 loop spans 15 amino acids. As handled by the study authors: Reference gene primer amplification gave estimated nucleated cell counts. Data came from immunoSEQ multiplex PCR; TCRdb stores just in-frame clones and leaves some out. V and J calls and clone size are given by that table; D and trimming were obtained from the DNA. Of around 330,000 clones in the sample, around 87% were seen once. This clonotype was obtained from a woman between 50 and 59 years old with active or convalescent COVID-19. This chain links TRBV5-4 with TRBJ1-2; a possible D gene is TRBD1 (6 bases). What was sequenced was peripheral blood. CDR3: CASSNYRERAYGYTF. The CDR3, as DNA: TGTGCCAGCAGCAATTACAGGGAACGCGCCTATGGCTACACCTTC.